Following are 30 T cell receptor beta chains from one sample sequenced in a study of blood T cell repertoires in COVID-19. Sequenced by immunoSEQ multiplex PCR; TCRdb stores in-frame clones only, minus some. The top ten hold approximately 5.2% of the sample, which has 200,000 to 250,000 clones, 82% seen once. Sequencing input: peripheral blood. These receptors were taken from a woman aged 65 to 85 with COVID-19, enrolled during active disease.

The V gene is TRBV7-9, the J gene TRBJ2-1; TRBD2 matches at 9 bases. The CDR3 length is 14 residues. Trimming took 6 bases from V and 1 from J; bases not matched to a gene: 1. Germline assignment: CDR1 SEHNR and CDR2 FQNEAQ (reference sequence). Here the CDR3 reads CASSLAGSYNEQFF. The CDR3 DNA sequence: TGTGCCAGCAGTCTAGCGGGGTCCTACAATGAGCAGTTCTTC.

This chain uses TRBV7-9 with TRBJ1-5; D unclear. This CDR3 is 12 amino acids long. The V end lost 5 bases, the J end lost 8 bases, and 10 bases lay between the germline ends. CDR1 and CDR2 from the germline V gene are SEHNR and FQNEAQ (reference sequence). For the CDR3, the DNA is TGTGCCAGCAGCCCACCTATAGAGCCCCAGCATTTT. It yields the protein CASSPPIEPQHF.

The CDR3 protein is CASSQNHWGGQPQHF. The CDR3 DNA sequence: TGCGCCAGCAGCCAAAACCACTGGGGAGGTCAGCCCCAGCATTTT. The V gene is TRBV4-3, the J gene TRBJ1-5, with D unclear. This CDR3 spans 15 amino acids. CDR1 and CDR2 (germline): LGHNA, YSLEER. Trimming removed 2 bases at V and 6 bases at J, with 14 bases between.

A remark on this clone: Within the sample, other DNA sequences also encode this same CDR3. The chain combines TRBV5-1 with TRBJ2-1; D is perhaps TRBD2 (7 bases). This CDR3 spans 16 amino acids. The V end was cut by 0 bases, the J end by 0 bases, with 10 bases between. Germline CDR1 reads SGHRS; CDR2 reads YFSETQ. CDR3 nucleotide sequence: TGCGCCAGCAGCTTGGGCGGGGGCAGCTCCTACAATGAGCAGTTCTTC. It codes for CASSLGGGSSYNEQFF.

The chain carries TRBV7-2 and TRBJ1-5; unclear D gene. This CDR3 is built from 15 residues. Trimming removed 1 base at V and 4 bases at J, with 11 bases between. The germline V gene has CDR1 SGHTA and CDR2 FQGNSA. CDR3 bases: TGTGCCAGCAGCTTAGTTCCTACCGGGAATCAGCCCCAGCATTTT. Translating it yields CASSLVPTGNQPQHF.

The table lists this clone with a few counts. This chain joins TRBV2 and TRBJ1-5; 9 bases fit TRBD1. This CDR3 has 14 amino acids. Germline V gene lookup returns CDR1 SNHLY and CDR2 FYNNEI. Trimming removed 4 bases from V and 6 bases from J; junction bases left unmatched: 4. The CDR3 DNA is TGTGCCAGCAGTGGACAGGGGGTAGGTCAGCCCCAGCATTTT. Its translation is CASSGQGVGQPQHF.

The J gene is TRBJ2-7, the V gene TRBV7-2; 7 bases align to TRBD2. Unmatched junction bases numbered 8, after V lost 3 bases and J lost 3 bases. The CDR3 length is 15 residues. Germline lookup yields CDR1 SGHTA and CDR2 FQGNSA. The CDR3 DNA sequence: TGTGCCAGCAGCTTTCTCTCGGCGGGAGACTACGAGCAGTACTTC. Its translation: CASSFLSAGDYEQYF.

CDR3 sequence (DNA): TGTGCCAGCAGCTTGATCCGGAATGAAAAACTGTTTTTT. This encodes CASSLIRNEKLFF. The chain employs TRBV5-8 and TRBJ1-4; D is uncertain. From germline, CDR1 is SGHTS and CDR2 YDEGEE. The V gene lost 1 base and the J gene lost 5 bases, with 6 bases spanning the gap. The CDR3 runs to 13 residues. Full variable domain (rest looked up from reference TRBV5-8 and TRBJ1-4): EAGVTQSPTHLIKTRGQQATLRCSPISGHTSVYWYQQALGLGLQFLLWYDEGEERNRGNFPPRFSGRQFPNYSSELNVNALELEDSALYLCASSLIRNEKLFFGSGTQLSVL.

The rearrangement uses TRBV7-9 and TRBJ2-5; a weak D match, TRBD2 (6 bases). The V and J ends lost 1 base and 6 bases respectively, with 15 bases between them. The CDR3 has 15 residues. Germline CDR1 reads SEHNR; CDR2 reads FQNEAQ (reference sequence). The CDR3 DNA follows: TGTGCCAGCAGCTTAGTTATCGGAGGGGTTAAGACCCAGTACTTC. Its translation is CASSLVIGGVKTQYF.

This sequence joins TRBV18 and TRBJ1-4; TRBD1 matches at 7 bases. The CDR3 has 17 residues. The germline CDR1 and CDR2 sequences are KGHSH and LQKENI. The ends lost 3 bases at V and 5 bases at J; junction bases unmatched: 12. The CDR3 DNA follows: TGTGCCAGCTCACCTCAGCTGACCGGGACAGCCAATGAAAAACTGTTTTTT. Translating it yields CASSPQLTGTANEKLFF.

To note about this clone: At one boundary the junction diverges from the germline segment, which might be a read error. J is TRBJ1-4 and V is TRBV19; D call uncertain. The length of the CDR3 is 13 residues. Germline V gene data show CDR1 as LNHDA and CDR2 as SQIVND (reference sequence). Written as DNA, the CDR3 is TGCGCCAGTAAGGAGGGATATCGTGAAAAACTGTTTTTT. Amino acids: CASKEGYREKLFF. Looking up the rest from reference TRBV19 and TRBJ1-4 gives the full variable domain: DGGITQSPKYLFRKEGQNVTLSCEQNLNHDAMYWYRQDPGQGLRLIYYSQIVNDFQKGDIAEGYSVSREKKESFPLTVTSAQKNPTAFYLCASKEGYREKLFFGSGTQLSVL.

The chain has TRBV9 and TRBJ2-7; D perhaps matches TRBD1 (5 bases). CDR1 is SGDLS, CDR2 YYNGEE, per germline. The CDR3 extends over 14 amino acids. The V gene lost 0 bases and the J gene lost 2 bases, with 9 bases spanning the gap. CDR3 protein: CASSVDKGTYEQYF. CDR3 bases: TGTGCCAGCAGCGTAGATAAGGGGACCTACGAGCAGTACTTC. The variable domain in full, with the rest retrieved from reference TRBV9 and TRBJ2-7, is DSGVTQTPKHLITATGQRVTLRCSPRSGDLSVYWYQQSLDQGLQFLIQYYNGEERAKGNILERFSAQQFPDLHSELNLSSLELGDSALYFCASSVDKGTYEQYFGPGTRLTVT.

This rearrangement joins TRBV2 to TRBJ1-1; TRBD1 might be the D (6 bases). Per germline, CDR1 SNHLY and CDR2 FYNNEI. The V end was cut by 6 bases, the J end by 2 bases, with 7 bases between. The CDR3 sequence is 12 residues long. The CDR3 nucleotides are TGTGCCAGCAGACAGGGTAACACTGAAGCTTTCTTT. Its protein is CASRQGNTEAFF. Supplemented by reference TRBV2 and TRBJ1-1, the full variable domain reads EPEVTQTPSHQVTQMGQEVILRCVPISNHLYFYWYRQILGQKVEFLVSFYNNEISEKSEIFDDQFSVERPDGSNFTLKIRSTKLEDSAMYFCASRQGNTEAFFGQGTRLTVV.

CDR3 sequence reads: CASSKRTGLATEAFF. CDR3 bases: TGTGCCAGTAGTAAAAGGACAGGGTTGGCGACTGAAGCTTTCTTT. The V gene is TRBV19, the J gene TRBJ1-1; 8 bases are a match to TRBD1. Germline lookup yields CDR1 LNHDA and CDR2 SQIVND (reference sequence). This CDR3 has 15 residues. With V trimmed by 4 bases and J by 5 bases, 9 bases remained unmatched.

The CDR3 DNA is TGCGCCAGCAGCGCCGGGAGCTTAAATAACAATGAGCAGTTCTTC. Its protein product is CASSAGSLNNNEQFF. This chain uses TRBV5-1 with TRBJ2-1; TRBD2 might be the D (6 bases). Trimming removed 4 bases at V and 5 bases at J, with 16 bases between. From germline, CDR1 is SGHRS and CDR2 YFSETQ. The CDR3 runs to 15 residues.

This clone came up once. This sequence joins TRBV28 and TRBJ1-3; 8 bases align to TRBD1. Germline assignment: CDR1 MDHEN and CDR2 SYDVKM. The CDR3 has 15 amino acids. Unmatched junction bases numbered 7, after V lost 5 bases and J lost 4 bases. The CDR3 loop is CASSTTGVLGNTIYF. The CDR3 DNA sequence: TGTGCCAGCAGTACGACAGGGGTACTAGGAAACACCATATATTTT.

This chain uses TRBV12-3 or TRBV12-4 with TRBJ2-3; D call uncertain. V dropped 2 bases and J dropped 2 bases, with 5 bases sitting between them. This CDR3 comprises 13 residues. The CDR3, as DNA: TGTGCCAGCAGTTTACAGTTCACAGATACGCAGTATTTT. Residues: CASSLQFTDTQYF.

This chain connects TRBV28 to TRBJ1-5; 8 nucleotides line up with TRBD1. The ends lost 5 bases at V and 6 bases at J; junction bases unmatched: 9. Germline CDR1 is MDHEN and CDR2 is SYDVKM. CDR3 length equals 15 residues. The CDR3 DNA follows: TGTGCCAGCAGTCCCACAGACAGGGGTAGTCAGCCCCAGCATTTT. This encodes CASSPTDRGSQPQHF.

CDR3 coding DNA: TGTGCCAGCAGTTCTGGCGGGAACTCCTACAATGAGCAGTTCTTC. Translating gives CASSSGGNSYNEQFF. The J gene is TRBJ2-1, the V gene TRBV27; D perhaps matches TRBD2 (6 bases). CDR3 length equals 15 residues. The germline V and J ends were trimmed by 4 bases and 0 bases, with 10 bases remaining between them. Looked up from germline, CDR1 is MNHEY and CDR2 is SMNVEV (reference sequence).

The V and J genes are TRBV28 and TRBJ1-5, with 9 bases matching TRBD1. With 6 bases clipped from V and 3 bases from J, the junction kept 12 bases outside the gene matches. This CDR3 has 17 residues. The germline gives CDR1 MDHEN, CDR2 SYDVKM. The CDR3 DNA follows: TGTGCCAGCAGCGAGGGGACAGGGTTAAGAGCCAATCAGCCCCAGCATTTT. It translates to CASSEGTGLRANQPQHF. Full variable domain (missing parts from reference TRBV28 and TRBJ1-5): DVKVTQSSRYLVKRTGEKVFLECVQDMDHENMFWYRQDPGLGLRLIYFSYDVKMKEKGDIPEGYSVSREKKERFSLILESASTNQTSMYLCASSEGTGLRANQPQHFGDGTRLSIL.

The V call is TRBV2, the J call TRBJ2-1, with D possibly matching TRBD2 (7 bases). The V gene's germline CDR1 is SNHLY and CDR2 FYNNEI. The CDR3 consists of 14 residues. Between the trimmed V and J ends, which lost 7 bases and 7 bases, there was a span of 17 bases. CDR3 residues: CASMRGRATNEQFF. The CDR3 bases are TGTGCCAGCATGAGGGGGAGGGCCACGAATGAGCAGTTCTTC.

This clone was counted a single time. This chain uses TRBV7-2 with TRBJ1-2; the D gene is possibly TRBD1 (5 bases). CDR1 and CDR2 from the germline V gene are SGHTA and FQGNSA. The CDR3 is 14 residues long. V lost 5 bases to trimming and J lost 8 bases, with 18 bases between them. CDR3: CASSPTSGGKGYTF. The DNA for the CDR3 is TGTGCCAGCAGCCCCACTTCCGGGGGAAAAGGCTACACCTTC. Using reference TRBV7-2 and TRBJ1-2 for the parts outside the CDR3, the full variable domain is GAGVSQSPSNKVTEKGKDVELRCDPISGHTALYWYRQSLGQGLEFLIYFQGNSAPDKSGLPSDRFSAERTGGSVSTLTIQRTQQEDSAVYLCASSPTSGGKGYTFGSGTRLTVV.

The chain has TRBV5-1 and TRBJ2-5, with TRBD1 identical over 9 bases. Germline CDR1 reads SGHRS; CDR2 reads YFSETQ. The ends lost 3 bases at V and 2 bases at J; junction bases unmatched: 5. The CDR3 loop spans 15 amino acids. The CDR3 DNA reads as TGCGCCAGCAGCTCCGGACAGGGGAATCAAGAGACCCAGTACTTC. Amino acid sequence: CASSSGQGNQETQYF.

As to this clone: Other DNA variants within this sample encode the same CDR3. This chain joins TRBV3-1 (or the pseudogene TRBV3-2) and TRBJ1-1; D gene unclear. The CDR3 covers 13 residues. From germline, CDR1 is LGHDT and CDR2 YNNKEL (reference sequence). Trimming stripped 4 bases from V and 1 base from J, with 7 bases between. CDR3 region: CASSLSQNTEAFF. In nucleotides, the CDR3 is TGTGCCAGCAGCCTATCACAGAACACTGAAGCTTTCTTT.

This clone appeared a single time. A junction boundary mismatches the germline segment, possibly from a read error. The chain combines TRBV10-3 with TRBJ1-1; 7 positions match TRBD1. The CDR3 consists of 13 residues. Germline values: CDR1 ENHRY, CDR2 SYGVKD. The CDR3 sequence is CAMSADRATGAFF. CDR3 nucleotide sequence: TGTGCCATGAGTGCCGACAGGGCCACTGGAGCTTTCTTT.

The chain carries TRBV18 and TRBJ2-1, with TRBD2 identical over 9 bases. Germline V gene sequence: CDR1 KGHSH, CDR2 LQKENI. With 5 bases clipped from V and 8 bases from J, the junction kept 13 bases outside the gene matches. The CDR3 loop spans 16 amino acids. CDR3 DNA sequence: TGTGCCAGCTCAGAAACCGGGACTAGCTTTAATCATGAGCAGTTCTTC. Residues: CASSETGTSFNHEQFF. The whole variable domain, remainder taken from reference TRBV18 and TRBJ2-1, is NAGVMQNPRHLVRRRGQEARLRCSPMKGHSHVYWYRQLPEEGLKFMVYLQKENIIDESGMPKERFSAEFPKEGPSILRIQQVVRGDSAAYFCASSETGTSFNHEQFFGPGTRLTVL.

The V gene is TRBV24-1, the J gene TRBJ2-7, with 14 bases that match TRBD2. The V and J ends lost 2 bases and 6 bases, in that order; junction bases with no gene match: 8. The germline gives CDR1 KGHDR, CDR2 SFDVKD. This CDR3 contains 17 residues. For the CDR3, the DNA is TGTGCCACCAGTGATTCTGGACTAGCGGGAGGTTTTTCCGAGCAGTACTTC. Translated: CATSDSGLAGGFSEQYF.

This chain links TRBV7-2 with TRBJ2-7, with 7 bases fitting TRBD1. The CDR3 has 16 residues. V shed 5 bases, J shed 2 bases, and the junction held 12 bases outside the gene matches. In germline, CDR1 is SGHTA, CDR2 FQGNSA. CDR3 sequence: CASSPRRSGTAYEQYF. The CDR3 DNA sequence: TGTGCCAGCAGCCCGAGAAGATCGGGGACAGCCTACGAGCAGTACTTC.

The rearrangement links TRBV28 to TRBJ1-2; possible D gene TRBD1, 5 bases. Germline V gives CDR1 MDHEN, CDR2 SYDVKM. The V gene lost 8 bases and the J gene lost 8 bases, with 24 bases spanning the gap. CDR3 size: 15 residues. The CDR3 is CASLPPPGEGRGYTF. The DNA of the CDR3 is TGTGCCAGCCTCCCGCCCCCGGGGGAGGGTAGGGGCTACACCTTC.

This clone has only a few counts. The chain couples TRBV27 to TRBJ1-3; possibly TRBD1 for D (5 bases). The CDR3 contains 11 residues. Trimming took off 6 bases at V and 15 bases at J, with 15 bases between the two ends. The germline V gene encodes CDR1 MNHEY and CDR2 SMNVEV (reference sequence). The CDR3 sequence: CASSPQGARYF. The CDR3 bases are TGTGCCAGCAGCCCTCAGGGCGCCCGATATTTT.